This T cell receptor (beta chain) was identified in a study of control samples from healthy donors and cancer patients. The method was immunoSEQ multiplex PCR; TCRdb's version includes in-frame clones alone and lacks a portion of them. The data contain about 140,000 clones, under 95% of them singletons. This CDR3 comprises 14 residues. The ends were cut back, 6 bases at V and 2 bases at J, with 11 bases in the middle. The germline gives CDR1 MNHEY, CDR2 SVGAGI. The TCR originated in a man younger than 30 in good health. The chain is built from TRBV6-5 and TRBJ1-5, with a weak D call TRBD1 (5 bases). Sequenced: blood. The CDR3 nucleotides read TGTGCCAGCAGAGGGGCGGGTGGCAATCAGCCCCAGCATTTT. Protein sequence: CASRGAGGNQPQHF.